Sequencing of this T cell receptor beta chain was carried out in a study of cytomegalovirus exposure and HLA in healthy donors. Primers for the PCR totalled 60 Vbeta and 13 Jbeta. This table comes from immunoSEQ multiplex PCR, and its TCRdb copy is limited to in-frame clones, with some not included. The sample includes approximately 140,000 clones, 79% seen only once; the top ten take roughly 6%. As for this clone: The antigen is undetermined.

Broader study findings: In a later analysis, at a false discovery rate of 0.05, 16,951 TCR beta sequences matched HLA alleles. CMV serostatus was the only immune exposure information that was available. V- and J-gene trimming in TCR beta was tied to a missense DCLRE1C variant by an analysis performed later. Relative to the roughly 700-donor mean, N-insertions were reportedly fewer in an Asian-associated ancestry cluster in a later analysis.

V shed 4 bases and J shed 0 bases, with 11 bases lying between them. Germline loops: CDR1 SGHRS, CDR2 YFSETQ. The CDR3 is 15 amino acids. This clonotype was sampled from a man aged 45-65 years in good health and CMV-seropositive. Sequencing was done on a sample of PBMCs. The V call is TRBV5-1, the J call TRBJ1-5, with a possible D match to TRBD1 (6 bases). CDR3 nucleotide sequence: TGCGCCAGCAGCCTGGGACACGATAGCAATCAGCCCCAGCATTTT. It codes for CASSLGHDSNQPQHF.